These 5 T cell receptor beta chains came from one sample sequenced in a study of T cells in localized non-small cell lung cancer. The protocol was immunoSEQ multiplex PCR, while the TCRdb copy is restricted to in-frame clones and leaves out a portion. The profile shows 58,000 or so clones, roughly 90% of them singletons. Sequenced material: peripheral blood, taken before any cancer treatment. All receptors come from a woman aged 35-75 years with stage I lung adenocarcinoma.

V and J are TRBV6-1 and TRBJ2-7, with unresolved D. This CDR3 spans 13 amino acids. Looked up from germline, CDR1 is MNHNS and CDR2 is SASEGT. In DNA form, the CDR3 reads TGTGCAACCAGAGGCGAGGACCGGTACGAGCAGTACTTC. Its translation: CATRGEDRYEQYF.

The V gene is TRBV9, the J gene TRBJ2-1, with 12 bases lining up with TRBD2. V gave up 0 bases and J gave up 9 bases; unmatched junction bases: 7. Germline V CDR1 and CDR2: SGDLS, YYNGEE. The CDR3 length is 16 residues. CDR3 sequence reads: CASSVELAGGPGEQFF. The CDR3 nucleotides are TGTGCCAGCAGCGTAGAGCTAGCGGGAGGGCCCGGTGAGCAGTTCTTC.

The chain employs TRBV7-2 and TRBJ1-1; a weak D match, TRBD1 (5 bases). Germline V gives CDR1 SGHTA, CDR2 FQGNSA. Trimming removed 5 bases from V and 10 bases from J, with 14 bases in between. CDR3 length: 12 residues. For the CDR3, the DNA is TGTGCCAGCAGCCAGGTGGCTGGGGGAGCTTTCTTT. Its protein is CASSQVAGGAFF.

This chain joins TRBV7-2 and TRBJ2-6; D is perhaps TRBD1 (5 bases). The CDR3 covers 18 residues. Per the germline V gene, CDR1 is SGHTA and CDR2 is FQGNSA. Trimming stripped 2 bases from V and 3 bases from J, with 17 bases between. The CDR3 DNA is TGTGCCAGCAGCTTATGGGCTAGGCAGCAGGGTGGGGCCAACGTCCTGACTTTC. Its translation is CASSLWARQQGGANVLTF.

The rearrangement joins TRBV5-1 to TRBJ2-3; D ambiguous. Trimming cost V 1 base and J 2 bases, with 14 bases left between them. Germline CDR1 is SGHRS and CDR2 is YFSETQ. This CDR3 spans 16 amino acids. The CDR3 DNA reads as TGCGCCAGCAGCTTGAGATATGACGGCCTCACAGATACGCAGTATTTT. As protein: CASSLRYDGLTDTQYF.